The T cell receptor beta chain described here comes from a study of blood T cells in healthy people across ages. Findings and limits, study-wide: TCR beta diversity per million T cells fell roughly linearly with age. Relative to aged donors, long-lived donors carried more naive CD4+ cells and displayed higher diversity.

Together with a sample-barcoded 5' primer, a J-beta primer mix was included in a second PCR lasting roughly 7 to 11 cycles. Researchers report that each sample yielded at least 3 million CDR3-containing paired-end reads. In TCRdb, the 5' RACE reads were re-called with MiXCR into one record per CDR3 protein. The sample lists over 1,200,000 distinct CDR3 sequences, almost 60% occurring once. Trimming pared 1 base from V and 11 bases from J, leaving 11 bases between. Per the germline V gene, CDR1 is SEHNR and CDR2 is FQNEAQ (reference sequence). This CDR3 is 12 amino acids long. Isolating PBMCs gave at least 6 million of these cells per sample. This clonotype was counted only a few times. The antigen is undetermined.

The V and J genes are TRBV7-9 and TRBJ1-1; D ambiguous. The clonotype was recovered from a man aged 18 to 29 in good health. Sequenced sample: blood. The CDR3: CASSLVLRGAFF. The CDR3 region has the DNA TGTGCCAGCAGCTTAGTTCTACGAGGGGCTTTCTTT. The variable domain in full, completed from reference TRBV7-9 and TRBJ1-1, reads DTGVSQNPRHKITKRGQNVTFRCDPISEHNRLYWYRQTLGQGPEFLTYFQNEAQLEKSRLLSDRFSAERPKGSFSTLEIQRTEQGDSAMYLCASSLVLRGAFFGQGTRLTVV.